This TCR beta chain was sequenced in a study of cytomegalovirus exposure and HLA in healthy donors. Study-wide points: Later analysis placed DRB1 highest and HLA-C lowest in TCR association rates, which differed by HLA locus. Per a later analysis, roughly 17,000 TCR beta sequences showed association with HLA alleles at 0.05 false discovery rate. Several of the most significant clusters appeared, in a later analysis, to be linked to common viral pathogens.

As to this clone: Its antigen is unknown. One end of the junction fails to match germline, which may point to a read error.

The CDR3 is made up of 16 amino acids. Looked up from germline, CDR1 is SEHNR and CDR2 is FQNEAQ (reference sequence). It was with 60 Vbeta and 13 Jbeta primers that the PCR ran. Method: immunoSEQ multiplex PCR; TCRdb's copy keeps in-frame clones and lacks some. The sample includes approximately 170,000 clones, 65% to 80% of them seen just once. The V call is TRBV7-9, the J call TRBJ1-1, with TRBD1 matching 7 bases. The sequencing sample was made of PBMCs. The source is a man aged 30-40 years in good health and CMV-seropositive. This chain's CDR3 is CSSSLVRGRGNTEAFF. CDR3 DNA: TGTTCCAGCAGCTTAGTTAGGGGGCGCGGAAACACTGAAGCTTTCTTT.